One and the same sample provided the 26 T cell receptor beta chains below, sequenced in a study of T cell responses to AZD1222 COVID-19 vaccine. Using immunoSEQ multiplex PCR, the repertoire was profiled, and TCRdb retains in-frame clones only, with some absent. The data show around 110,000 clones, 92% seen once. This sample comprised peripheral blood, obtained on day 0 of AZD1222 vaccination. All receptors derive from an adult in good health.

The chain is built from TRBV19 and TRBJ1-1; D is unresolved. The CDR3 is 13 residues long. Trimming took 3 bases from V and 1 from J, leaving 6 bases between them. Germline V gene lookup returns CDR1 LNHDA and CDR2 SQIVND (reference sequence). The CDR3 DNA follows: TGTGCCAGTAGTATCATAGAGAACACTGAAGCTTTCTTT. Protein product: CASSIIENTEAFF.

This chain connects TRBV7-2 to TRBJ2-1; 15 bases map to TRBD2. The germline V gene has CDR1 SGHTA and CDR2 FQGNSA. V dropped 4 bases and J dropped 4; count of bases not matched to a gene: 5. The CDR3 length is 17 residues. The CDR3 sequence is CASSSTGTSGGYNEQFF. The CDR3 nucleotides are TGTGCCAGCAGCTCTACCGGGACTAGCGGGGGGTACAATGAGCAGTTCTTC.

V usage is TRBV24-1 and J usage is TRBJ2-3; D perhaps matches TRBD1 (6 bases). The CDR3 is 12 residues long. V was pared by 9 bases and J by 4 bases, with 10 bases between. The germline gives CDR1 KGHDR, CDR2 SFDVKD. In nucleotides, the CDR3 is TGTGCCACCCAGGGGCGGGCAGATACGCAGTATTTT. Translated, it gives CATQGRADTQYF.

V gene TRBV27 combines with J gene TRBJ1-3; no clear D gene. Germline assignment: CDR1 MNHEY and CDR2 SMNVEV (reference sequence). Trimming removed 6 bases at V and 2 bases at J, with 11 bases between. This CDR3 contains 14 residues. DNA for the CDR3: TGTGCCAGCAGCCCGGGTAATCCTGGAAACACCATATATTTT. It specifies CASSPGNPGNTIYF.

The chain combines TRBV19 with TRBJ2-1; 7 bases align to TRBD2. CDR3 size: 15 residues. The ends lost 1 base at V and 15 bases at J; junction bases unmatched: 15. Germline values: CDR1 LNHDA, CDR2 SQIVND (reference sequence). This CDR3 is CASSIVGEGQISLFF. As DNA, the CDR3 is TGTGCCAGTAGTATAGTCGGGGAGGGCCAAATCTCCCTGTTCTTC.

The rearrangement joins TRBV4-2 to TRBJ2-1; weak D call: TRBD1 (5 bases). The CDR3 is 14 amino acids. From germline, CDR1 is LGHNA and CDR2 YNFKEQ. V dropped 5 bases and J dropped 8 bases, with 16 bases sitting between them. Here the CDR3 DNA reads TGTGCCAGCAGCGTAGGAACAGGTTTCGATGAGCAGTTCTTC. Translating it yields CASSVGTGFDEQFF.

The V gene is TRBV25-1, the J gene TRBJ2-7; D unresolved. V lost 6 bases and J 5 bases, leaving 14 bases between the germline ends. CDR1 is MGHDK and CDR2 is SYGVNS in the germline V gene. The CDR3 length is 13 residues. This chain's CDR3 is CASRPLGTNEQYF. CDR3 bases: TGTGCCAGCAGACCGTTAGGCACTAACGAGCAGTACTTC.

The chain is built from TRBV4-2 and TRBJ2-3; TRBD2 agrees at 8 bases. Germline CDR1 and CDR2: LGHNA and YNFKEQ. Trimming removed 4 bases from V and 5 bases from J; junction bases left unmatched: 14. The CDR3 sequence is 17 residues long. CDR3 DNA sequence: TGTGCCAGCAGCCCCCACAGCGGGAGTGGTTTTGGAGATACGCAGTATTTT. This translates into CASSPHSGSGFGDTQYF.

The chain links TRBV6-1 to TRBJ1-2; D possibly corresponds to TRBD1 (6 bases). Trimming removed 3 bases at V and 4 bases at J, with 9 bases between. Germline V lookup: CDR1 MNHNS, CDR2 SASEGT. The CDR3 spans 13 residues. The CDR3 protein is CASSDTGPYGYTF. The CDR3 DNA reads TGTGCCAGCAGTGATACAGGGCCCTATGGCTACACCTTC.

Notes on this clone: The germline gene is not matched at one end of the junction; a read error may be the cause. The rearrangement links TRBV6-5 to TRBJ1-1; D unclear. The germline V gene encodes CDR1 MNHEY and CDR2 SVGAGI. The CDR3 runs 11 residues. CDR3 protein: CASRYYTEAFF. CDR3 bases: TGTGCCAGCAGATACTACACTGAAGCTTTCTTT.

CDR3 sequence: CASSPPEVLSYTF. DNA for the CDR3: TGTGCCAGCTCACCACCGGAGGTTTTAAGCTACACCTTC. The chain combines TRBV18 with TRBJ1-2; D is unclear. CDR3 length: 13 amino acids. Germline V gene data show CDR1 as KGHSH and CDR2 as LQKENI. Trimming pared 0 bases from V and 9 bases from J, leaving 11 bases between. The full variable domain, with the rest looked up from reference TRBV18 and TRBJ1-2, is NAGVMQNPRHLVRRRGQEARLRCSPMKGHSHVYWYRQLPEEGLKFMVYLQKENIIDESGMPKERFSAEFPKEGPSILRIQQVVRGDSAAYFCASSPPEVLSYTFGSGTRLTVV.

The CDR3 DNA reads TGTGCCATCAGTGAGTCTTTAGGGACAGGCCGTGCAACTAATGAAAAACTGTTTTTT. It encodes CAISESLGTGRATNEKLFF. The rearrangement uses TRBV10-3 and TRBJ1-4; 8 positions agree with TRBD1. The junction had 9 bases not matched to a gene; V was cut back by 0 bases and J by 0 bases. CDR1 and CDR2 from the germline V gene are ENHRY and SYGVKD. The CDR3 totals 19 residues.

The V and J genes are TRBV18 and TRBJ2-4; TRBD1 aligns across 9 bases. The germline gives CDR1 KGHSH, CDR2 LQKENI. The CDR3 spans 12 residues. V lost 5 bases to trimming and J lost 9 bases; unmatched junction nucleotides: 2. The CDR3 loop is CASSGQGIIQYF. Written as DNA, the CDR3 is TGTGCCAGCTCAGGACAGGGGATCATTCAGTACTTC.

The chain has TRBV29-1 and TRBJ1-4; unclear D gene. Trimming took 6 bases from V and 5 from J, leaving 10 bases between them. The CDR3 sequence is 12 residues long. Germline values: CDR1 SQVTM, CDR2 ANQGSEA. CDR3: CSVYAGNEKLFF. CDR3 DNA: TGCAGCGTCTACGCGGGCAATGAAAAACTGTTTTTT.

This rearrangement joins TRBV7-3 to TRBJ2-1; TRBD2 is a possible D gene (5 bases). The CDR3 extends over 15 amino acids. CDR1 is SGHTA and CDR2 is FQGTGA in the germline V gene. V shed 0 bases and J shed 6 bases, with 12 bases lying between them. CDR3 DNA sequence: TGTGCCAGCAGCTTAACTCTCGGGGTAAGCAATGAGCAGTTCTTC. Translating it yields CASSLTLGVSNEQFF. Full variable domain (missing parts from reference TRBV7-3 and TRBJ2-1): GAGVSQTPSNKVTEKGKYVELRCDPISGHTALYWYRQSLGQGPEFLIYFQGTGAADDSGLPNDRFFAVRPEGSVSTLKIQRTERGDSAVYLCASSLTLGVSNEQFFGPGTRLTVL.

This rearrangement joins TRBV4-1 to TRBJ1-5, with a weak D call TRBD1 (5 bases). Germline V lookup: CDR1 MGHRA, CDR2 YSYEKL. Trimming removed 0 bases from V and 7 bases from J, with 7 bases in between. CDR3 length: 13 amino acids. DNA for the CDR3: TGCGCCAGCAGCCAAGATGGGGACCAGCCCCAGCATTTT. Its translation is CASSQDGDQPQHF.

Only a few counts were recorded for this clone. V is TRBV9 and J is TRBJ2-5; D is undetermined. The germline V gene has CDR1 SGDLS and CDR2 YYNGEE. Trimming shortened V by 0 bases and J by 3 bases, and 12 bases separated the two germline ends. This CDR3 comprises 15 residues. CDR3 sequence (DNA): TGTGCCAGCAGCGTAGGGAAACGGGTTAAAGAGACCCAGTACTTC. This encodes CASSVGKRVKETQYF.

The chain uses TRBV19 and TRBJ1-2; D not certain. Between the trimmed V and J ends, which lost 6 bases and 1 base, there was a span of 6 bases. Germline V CDR1 and CDR2: LNHDA, SQIVND (reference sequence). The CDR3 has 12 amino acids. The CDR3: CASRRINYGYTF. The CDR3 nucleotides read TGTGCCAGTAGACGGATTAACTATGGCTACACCTTC.

The rearrangement uses TRBV20-1 and TRBJ1-2, with a weak D call TRBD1 (5 bases). V lost 6 bases and J 7 bases, leaving 15 bases between the germline ends. CDR1 DFQATT and CDR2 SNEGSKA come from the germline V gene (reference sequence). The CDR3 extends over 12 amino acids. CDR3 loop: CSASGGSSGYTF. CDR3 nucleotides: TGCAGTGCCAGTGGGGGGAGCTCTGGCTACACCTTC.

V gene TRBV5-1 combines with J gene TRBJ2-3, with D possibly TRBD1 on 6 matching bases. The V gene's germline CDR1 is SGHRS and CDR2 YFSETQ. The CDR3 is 16 residues long. Trimming left V 1 base short and J 3 bases short, with 15 bases between. CDR3 sequence reads: CASSLFWGQGTDTQYF. Here the CDR3 DNA reads TGCGCCAGCAGCTTGTTTTGGGGGCAAGGGACAGATACGCAGTATTTT.

The chain links TRBV14 to TRBJ2-5; 7 bases align to TRBD1. The V and J ends lost 4 bases and 9 bases, in that order; junction bases with no gene match: 8. The CDR3 has 13 amino acids. Germline V gene sequence: CDR1 SGHDN, CDR2 FVKESK. CDR3 sequence reads: CASSRRDSQAQYF. The CDR3 nucleotides are TGTGCCAGCAGCCGCCGGGACAGCCAGGCCCAGTACTTC.

The chain has TRBV21-1 and TRBJ1-5; the table's D gene call, TRBD1, was not cross checked with the DNA. TRBV21-1 is given as a pseudogene. This CDR3 contains 19 residues. As DNA, the CDR3 is TGTGCCAGCAGCTTACCCTGGGACAGGAGTCATTGTGTAAGTCAGCCCCAGCATTTT. Encoded protein: CASSLPWDRSHCVSQPQHF.

This CDR3 reads CASSAGQASPNEQFF. The DNA for the CDR3 is TGTGCCAGCAGCGCGGGACAGGCCTCCCCCAATGAGCAGTTCTTC. This chain links TRBV7-2 with TRBJ2-1, with 8 bases aligning to TRBD1. V shed 5 bases, J shed 6 bases, and the junction held 9 bases outside the gene matches. Germline V gene data show CDR1 as SGHTA and CDR2 as FQGNSA. This CDR3 contains 15 residues.

J is TRBJ1-2 and V is TRBV5-4; unclear D gene. Trimming left V 4 bases short and J 3 bases short, with 10 bases between. The CDR3 extends over 13 amino acids. Germline values: CDR1 SGHNT, CDR2 YYREEE (reference sequence). Here the CDR3 DNA reads TGTGCCAGCAGCCCGGCGACCGACTATGGCTACACCTTC. This translates into CASSPATDYGYTF.

The V call is TRBV2, the J call TRBJ1-1, with D maybe TRBD1 (6 bases). The CDR3 runs to 12 residues. CDR1 is SNHLY, CDR2 FYNNEI, per germline. The germline V and J ends were trimmed by 8 bases and 10 bases, with 17 bases remaining between them. The CDR3, as DNA: TGTGCCAGCCCGGGGGCCAGAATGGGAGCTTTCTTT. Translated, it gives CASPGARMGAFF.

The V call is TRBV4-3, the J call TRBJ2-3, with 8 bases matching TRBD2. This CDR3 region has 15 residues. Germline V CDR1 and CDR2: LGHNA, YSLEER. Germline trimming cut 3 bases from V and 1 base from J; bases unmatched to any gene: 3. The CDR3 DNA sequence: TGCGCCAGCAGCCAGTTGACTAGCGGCACAGATACGCAGTATTTT. Translated: CASSQLTSGTDTQYF.